This T cell receptor (beta chain) was identified during a study of PD-1 blockade in classical Hodgkin lymphoma. Findings and limits, study-wide: Newly diagnosed patients reportedly had lower baseline TCR diversity than healthy donors.

Time point given: cycle 4 day 1 (C4D1), after 5 to 7 weeks of nivolumab. Each patient relapsed following autologous stem cell transplantation, and prior brentuximab vedotin exposure differed. This clone was seen once. Its cognate antigen is unknown. Profiling relied on immunoSEQ multiplex PCR, and the TCRdb table lists in-frame clones only, not all of them. The sample yields 100,000 to 120,000 clones, approximately 89% seen once. The CDR3 length is 17 residues. V lost 1 base and J lost 1; bases outside the gene matches: 7. Per germline, CDR1 LGHNA and CDR2 YNFKEQ. The sample here was peripheral blood mononuclear cells (PBMCs), taken before the fourth cycle of nivolumab. V and J are TRBV4-2 and TRBJ1-5; the match to TRBD1 covers 7 bases. The sequence was obtained from a human donor with classical Hodgkin lymphoma. CDR3 residues: CASSQVEGGGSNQPQHF. The CDR3 nucleotides are TGTGCCAGCAGCCAAGTGGAAGGGGGCGGGAGCAATCAGCCCCAGCATTTT.